This T cell receptor beta chain was identified during a study of identical twins. Study-wide findings and caveats: Models, which agreed with sharing between unrelated individuals, nonetheless underestimated the out-of-frame TCR alpha sharing seen in monozygotic twins.

The CDR3 is 13 amino acids. The ends were cut back, 6 bases at V and 4 bases at J, with 15 bases in the middle. Germline V gene sequence: CDR1 DFQATT, CDR2 SNEGSKA (reference sequence). Each CDR3 protein is one row after TCRdb ran MiXCR on the 5' RACE reads. This sample has about 190,000 distinct CDR3 sequences, with roughly 15% found just once. In its sample, this clonotype was seen a few times. What it binds is not known. These data were also reused for a study on T cells expressing NK-cell markers. That paper notes: Sorted CD3+CD56-NKG2C+, CD3+CD56+NKG2C- and CD3+CD56+NKG2C+ T cells were the source of the TCR beta repertoires.

Sequencing input: CD8+ T cells sorted from blood. The source of this sequence is a woman aged 18-30 years in good health. The chain carries TRBV20-1 and TRBJ1-2; D might be TRBD1 (6 bases). CDR3 sequence (DNA): TGCAGTGCGACCGACAGGAGAGGCTATGGCTACACCTTC. Translating gives CSATDRRGYGYTF.